This T cell receptor beta chain was profiled in a study of blood T cell repertoires in COVID-19. The participants were between about 18 and 100 years old and came from under 25 US areas. Participants' reported clinical history set cohort assignment. Recovered status applied to Cohort 3 donors who had two consecutive negative PCRs. It also applied to those with clearance or with symptom resolution. Germline trimming cut 4 bases from V and 3 bases from J; bases unmatched to any gene: 11. CDR1 is LGHDT, CDR2 YNNKEL, per germline (reference sequence). The CDR3 totals 19 residues. Original processing notes: Nucleated cell counts were estimated from reference gene primer amplification. The data were produced by immunoSEQ multiplex PCR, yet TCRdb's version contains in-frame clones alone and is incomplete. V, J and clone size were drawn from that table, and D and trimming were deduced from the DNA. The data show around 170,000 clones, with around 84% seen just once and approximately 7.7% held by the top ten.

This chain links TRBV3-1 (or the pseudogene TRBV3-2) with TRBJ2-2, with 13 bases matching TRBD2. Input material: PBMCs or T cells enriched from blood (not recorded which). The receptor comes from a woman in her 50s who had recovered from COVID-19. As DNA, the CDR3 is TGTGCCAGCAGCCCAGGACTAGCGGGAGTTATGGTGGACACCGGGGAGCTGTTTTTT. It encodes CASSPGLAGVMVDTGELFF.